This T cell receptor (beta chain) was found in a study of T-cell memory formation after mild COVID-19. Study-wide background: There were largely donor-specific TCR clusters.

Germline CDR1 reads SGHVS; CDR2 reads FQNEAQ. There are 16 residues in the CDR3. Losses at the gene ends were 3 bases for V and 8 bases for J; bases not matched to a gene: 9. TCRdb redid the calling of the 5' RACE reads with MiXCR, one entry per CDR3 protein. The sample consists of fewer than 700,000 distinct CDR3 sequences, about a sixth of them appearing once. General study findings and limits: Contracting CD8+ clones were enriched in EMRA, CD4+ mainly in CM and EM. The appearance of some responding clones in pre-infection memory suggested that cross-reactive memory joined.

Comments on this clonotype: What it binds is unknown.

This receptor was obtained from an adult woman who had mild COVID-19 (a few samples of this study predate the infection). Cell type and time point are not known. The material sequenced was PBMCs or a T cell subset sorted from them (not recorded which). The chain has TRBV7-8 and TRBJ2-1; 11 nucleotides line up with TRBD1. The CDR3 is CASSLLGQGARDEQFF. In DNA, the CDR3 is TGTGCCAGCAGCTTGCTCGGACAGGGGGCGCGGGATGAGCAGTTCTTC. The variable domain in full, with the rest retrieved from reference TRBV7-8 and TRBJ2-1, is GAGVSQSPRYKVAKRGQDVALRCDPISGHVSLFWYQQALGQGPEFLTYFQNEAQLDKSGLPSDRFFAERPEGSVSTLKIQRTQQEDSAVYLCASSLLGQGARDEQFFGPGTRLTVL.